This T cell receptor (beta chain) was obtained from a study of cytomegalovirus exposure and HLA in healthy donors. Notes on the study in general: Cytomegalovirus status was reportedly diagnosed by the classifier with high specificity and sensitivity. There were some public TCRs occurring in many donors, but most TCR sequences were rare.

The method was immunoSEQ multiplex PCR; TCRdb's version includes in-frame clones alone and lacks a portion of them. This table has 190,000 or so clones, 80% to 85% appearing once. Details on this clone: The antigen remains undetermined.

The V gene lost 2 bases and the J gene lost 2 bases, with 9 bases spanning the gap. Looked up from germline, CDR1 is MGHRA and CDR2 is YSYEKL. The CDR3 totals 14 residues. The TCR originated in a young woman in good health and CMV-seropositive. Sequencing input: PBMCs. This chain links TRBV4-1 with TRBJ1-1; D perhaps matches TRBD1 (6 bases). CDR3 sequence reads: CASSQRTVNTEAFF. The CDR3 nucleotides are TGCGCCAGCAGCCAACGGACAGTTAACACTGAAGCTTTCTTT.